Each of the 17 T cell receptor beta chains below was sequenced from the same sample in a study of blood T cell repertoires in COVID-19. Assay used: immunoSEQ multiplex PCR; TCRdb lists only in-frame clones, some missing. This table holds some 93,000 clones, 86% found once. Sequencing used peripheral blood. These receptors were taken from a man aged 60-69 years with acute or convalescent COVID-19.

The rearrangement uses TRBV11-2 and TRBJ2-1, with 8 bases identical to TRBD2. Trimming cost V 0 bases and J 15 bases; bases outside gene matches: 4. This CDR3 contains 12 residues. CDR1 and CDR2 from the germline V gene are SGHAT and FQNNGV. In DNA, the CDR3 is TGTGCCAGCAGCTTAGATAGCGGGGTCGGGTTCTTC. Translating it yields CASSLDSGVGFF.

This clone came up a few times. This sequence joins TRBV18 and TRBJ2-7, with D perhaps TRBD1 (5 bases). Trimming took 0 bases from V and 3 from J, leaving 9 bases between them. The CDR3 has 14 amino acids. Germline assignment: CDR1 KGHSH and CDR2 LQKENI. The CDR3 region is CASSPPFDSYEQYF. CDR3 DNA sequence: TGTGCCAGCTCACCACCGTTCGACAGCTACGAGCAGTACTTC.

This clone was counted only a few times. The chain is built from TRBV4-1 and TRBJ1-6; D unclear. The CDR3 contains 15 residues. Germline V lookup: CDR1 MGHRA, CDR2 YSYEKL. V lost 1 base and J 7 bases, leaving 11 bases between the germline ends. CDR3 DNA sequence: TGCGCCAGCAGCCAAGCCACTCTTCAAAATTCACCCCTCCACTTT. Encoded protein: CASSQATLQNSPLHF.

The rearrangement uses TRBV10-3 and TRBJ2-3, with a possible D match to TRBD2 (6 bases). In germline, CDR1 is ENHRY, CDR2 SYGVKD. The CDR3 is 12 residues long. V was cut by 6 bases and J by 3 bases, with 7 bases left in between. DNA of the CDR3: TGTGCCATCAGGGGGACTACAGATACGCAGTATTTT. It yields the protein CAIRGTTDTQYF.

The CDR3 is CASSYDTYEQYF. The CDR3 bases are TGTGCCAGCAGTTATGACACCTACGAGCAGTACTTC. The chain has TRBV6-5 and TRBJ2-7; D ambiguous. Germline CDR1 reads MNHEY; CDR2 reads SVGAGI. The CDR3 consists of 12 residues. V was cut by 3 bases and J by 2 bases, with 5 bases left in between.

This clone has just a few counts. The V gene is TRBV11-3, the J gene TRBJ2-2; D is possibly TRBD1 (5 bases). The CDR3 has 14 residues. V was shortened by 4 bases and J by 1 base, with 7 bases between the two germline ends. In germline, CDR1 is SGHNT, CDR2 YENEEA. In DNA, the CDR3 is TGTGCCAGCAGCTCGCAGGGGAACACCGGGGAGCTGTTTTTT. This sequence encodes CASSSQGNTGELFF.

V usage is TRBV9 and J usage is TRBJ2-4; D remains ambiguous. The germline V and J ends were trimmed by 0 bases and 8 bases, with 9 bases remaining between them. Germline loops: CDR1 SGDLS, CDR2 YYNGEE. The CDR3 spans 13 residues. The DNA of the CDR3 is TGTGCCAGCAGCGTAGAGTTTGCAGACATTCAGTACTTC. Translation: CASSVEFADIQYF.

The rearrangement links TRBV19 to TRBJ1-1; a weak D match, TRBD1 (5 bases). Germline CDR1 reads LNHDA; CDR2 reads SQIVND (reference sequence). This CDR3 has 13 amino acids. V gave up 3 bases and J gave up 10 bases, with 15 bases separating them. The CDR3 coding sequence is TGTGCCAGTAGTATGGGGGGGACGTGGGGAGCTTTCTTT. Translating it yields CASSMGGTWGAFF.

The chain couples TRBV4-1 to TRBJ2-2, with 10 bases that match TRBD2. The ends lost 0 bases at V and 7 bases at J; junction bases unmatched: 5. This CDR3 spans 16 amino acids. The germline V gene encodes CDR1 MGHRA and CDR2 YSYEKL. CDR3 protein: CASSQEPGLASGELFF. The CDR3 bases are TGCGCCAGCAGCCAAGAACCGGGACTAGCGAGCGGGGAGCTGTTTTTT.

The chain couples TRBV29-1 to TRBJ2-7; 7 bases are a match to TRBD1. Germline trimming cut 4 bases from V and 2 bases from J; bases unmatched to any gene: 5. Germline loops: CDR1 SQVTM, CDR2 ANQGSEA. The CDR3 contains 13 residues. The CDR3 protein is CSVATGETYEQYF. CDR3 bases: TGCAGCGTTGCAACAGGGGAAACCTACGAGCAGTACTTC.

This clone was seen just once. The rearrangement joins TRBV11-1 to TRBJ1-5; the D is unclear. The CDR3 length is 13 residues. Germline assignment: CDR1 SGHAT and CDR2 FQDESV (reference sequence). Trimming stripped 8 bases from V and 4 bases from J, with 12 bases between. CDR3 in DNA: TGTGCCAGCTCTCTCGGTAATAATCAGCCCCAGCATTTT. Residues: CASSLGNNQPQHF. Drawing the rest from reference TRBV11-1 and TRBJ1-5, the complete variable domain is EAEVAQSPRYKITEKSQAVAFWCDPISGHATLYWYRQILGQGPELLVQFQDESVVDDSQLPKDRFSAERLKGVDSTLKIQPAELGDSAMYLCASSLGNNQPQHFGDGTRLSIL.

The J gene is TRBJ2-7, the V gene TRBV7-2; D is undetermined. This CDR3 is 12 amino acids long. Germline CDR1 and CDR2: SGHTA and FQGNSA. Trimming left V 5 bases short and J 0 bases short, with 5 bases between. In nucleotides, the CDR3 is TGTGCCAGCAGCCTCAGCTCCTACGAGCAGTACTTC. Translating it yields CASSLSSYEQYF.

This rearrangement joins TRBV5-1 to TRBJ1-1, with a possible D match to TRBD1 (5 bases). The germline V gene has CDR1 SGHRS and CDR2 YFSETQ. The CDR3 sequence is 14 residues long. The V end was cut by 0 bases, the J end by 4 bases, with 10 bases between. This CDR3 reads CASSLEVGVTEAFF. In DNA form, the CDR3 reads TGCGCCAGCAGCTTGGAGGTAGGGGTCACTGAAGCTTTCTTT. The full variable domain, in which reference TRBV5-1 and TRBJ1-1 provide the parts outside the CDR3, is KAGVTQTPRYLIKTRGQQVTLSCSPISGHRSVSWYQQTPGQGLQFLFEYFSETQRNKGNFPGRFSGRQFSNSRSEMNVSTLELGDSALYLCASSLEVGVTEAFFGQGTRLTVV.

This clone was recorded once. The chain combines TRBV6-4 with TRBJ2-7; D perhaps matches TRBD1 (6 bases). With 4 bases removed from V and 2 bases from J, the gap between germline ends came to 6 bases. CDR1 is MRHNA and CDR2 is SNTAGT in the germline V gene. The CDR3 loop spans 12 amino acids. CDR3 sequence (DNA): TGTGCCAGCAGTGGACAGGCCTACGAGCAGTACTTC. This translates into CASSGQAYEQYF.

In DNA, the CDR3 is TGTGCCAGCAGCCTCTATTTATTCCAGCGGGAGGCCAATGAGCAGTTCTTC. This codes for CASSLYLFQREANEQFF. This chain uses TRBV11-3 with TRBJ2-1, with 9 bases matching TRBD2. Germline V lookup: CDR1 SGHNT, CDR2 YENEEA. The V segment lost 5 bases and the J segment 6 bases; nucleotides outside the gene matches: 14. This CDR3 has 17 amino acids.

In DNA form, the CDR3 reads TGTGCCAGCAGCCCCGGGAGCATAAGTTTTGGCTACACCTTC. It yields the protein CASSPGSISFGYTF. The chain carries TRBV5-5 and TRBJ1-2; D remains unclear. This CDR3 is built from 14 residues. V gave up 4 bases and J gave up 7 bases, with 17 bases separating them. The germline CDR1 and CDR2 sequences are SGHKS and YYEKEE (reference sequence).

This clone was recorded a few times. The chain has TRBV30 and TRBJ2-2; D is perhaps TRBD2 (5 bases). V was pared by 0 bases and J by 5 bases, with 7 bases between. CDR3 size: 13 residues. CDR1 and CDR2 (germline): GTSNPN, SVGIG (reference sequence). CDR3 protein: CAWSVAETGELFF. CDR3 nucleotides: TGTGCCTGGAGTGTAGCGGAGACCGGGGAGCTGTTTTTT.